In its sample, the clone carrying this T cell receptor (beta chain) was seen a few times. Its antigen is not identified. The V gene's germline CDR1 is MRHNA and CDR2 SNTAGT. V lost 6 bases, J lost 0 bases, and 1 base stayed unmatched. The CDR3 is 15 amino acids. The data are from a study of beta chain features in type 1 diabetes. Expressed TCRB transcripts were sequenced, since all the RNA that had been isolated was reverse transcribed. Some clones are missing from TCRdb's copy, which holds only in-frame ones; the method was immunoSEQ multiplex PCR. The data hold approximately 380,000 clones, with roughly 16% observed a single time. Study-level results: Patients' naive, central memory and Treg TCRB repertoires seemed closer to one another than those of healthy donors.

Sequencing input: naive CD4+ T cells from blood. The rearrangement uses TRBV6-4 and TRBJ2-6; 8 nucleotides align to TRBD1. This receptor was taken from a woman under 30 in good health. The CDR3 here is CASRQGVSGANVLTF. CDR3 DNA: TGTGCCAGCAGACAGGGGGTCTCTGGGGCCAACGTCCTGACTTTC.